This entry is about one T cell receptor beta chain. No antigen is known for it. This record belongs to a study of STAT5B mutations in CD4+ large granular lymphocyte leukemia. The wider study: Healthy donors showed HLA-associated enrichment of the CDR3 'QG' motif.

Under the authors' procedure: The detection floor for productive clonotype frequency was 2.59 x 10-5. Sequencing used immunoSEQ multiplex PCR; TCRdb keeps in-frame clones, though not all of them. That table gives V, J and clone size, and the DNA gave D and trimming. The sample shows around 38,000 clones, 70% to 90% of them seen only once. This CDR3 has 17 residues. The germline V gene encodes CDR1 SGHRS and CDR2 YFSETQ. Trimming removed 0 bases at V and 1 base at J, with 16 bases between. Study-wide findings and caveats: Compared with healthy controls (2/35), patient top clones favored TRBV06 (8/27).

Sequencing used CD4+ T cells from blood buffy coats. The rearrangement links TRBV5-1 to TRBJ1-2; D is possibly TRBD1 (5 bases). The sequence was collected from a human donor in good health. CDR3 nucleotide sequence: TGCGCCAGCAGCTTGGGGGGGACCACAACGTATAACTATGGCTACACCTTC. Translation: CASSLGGTTTYNYGYTF.